This T cell receptor beta chain was captured in a study of blood T cell repertoires in COVID-19. The CDR3 sequence is 13 residues long. V was trimmed by 0 bases and J by 6 bases, leaving 11 bases between them. From germline, CDR1 is SQVTM and CDR2 ANQGSEA. TCRdb keeps only in-frame clones here, not all; method: immunoSEQ multiplex PCR. The data show about 270,000 clones, with approximately 90% seen just once and roughly 2.3% held by the top ten. Participants had their cohort set by participant-reported clinical history. The chain combines TRBV29-1 with TRBJ1-2; a possible D gene is TRBD1 (6 bases). Input material: PBMCs or T cells enriched from blood (not recorded which). The TCR originated in a woman younger than 30 who had recovered from COVID-19. This CDR3 reads CSVEEPGGDGYTF. The CDR3 DNA is TGCAGCGTTGAAGAGCCGGGGGGCGATGGCTACACCTTC. Together with reference TRBV29-1 and TRBJ1-2, the CDR3 gives the full variable domain: SAVISQKPSRDICQRGTSLTIQCQVDSQVTMMFWYRQQPGQSLTLIATANQGSEATYESGFVIDKFPISRPNLTFSTLTVSNMSPEDSSIYLCSVEEPGGDGYTFGSGTRLTVV.